The 22 T cell receptor beta chains presented below share a single source sample, sequenced in a study of shared clonotypes between healthy human individuals. Positively selected for CCR7, the CD45RO-negative cells used as naive CD8 cells excluded terminally differentiated effector memory CD45RA+ cells. Here immunoSEQ multiplex PCR was the method, and the copy in TCRdb shows in-frame clones only, minus some. The sample has hundreds of thousands of clones; roughly nine tenths are singletons. Sequencing used naive CD8+ T cells sorted from blood. The receptors shown here come from a man aged 30 to 45 in good health.

The chain uses TRBV6-5 and TRBJ2-7, with a tentative D call TRBD1 (6 bases). The germline V gene encodes CDR1 MNHEY and CDR2 SVGAGI. The CDR3 loop spans 13 amino acids. The ends were cut back, 5 bases at V and 4 bases at J, with 12 bases in the middle. CDR3 region: CASSGGEAYEQYF. The CDR3 DNA sequence: TGTGCCAGCAGTGGGGGCGAAGCTTACGAGCAGTACTTC.

The chain uses TRBV28 and TRBJ2-1; D unresolved. CDR3 length: 15 residues. Trimming shortened V by 2 bases and J by 0 bases, and 8 bases separated the two germline ends. Looked up from germline, CDR1 is MDHEN and CDR2 is SYDVKM. CDR3 sequence: CASSLEPSSYNEQFF. The CDR3 DNA sequence: TGTGCCAGCAGTTTAGAACCGAGCTCCTACAATGAGCAGTTCTTC.

This rearrangement joins TRBV28 to TRBJ2-3, with unresolved D. CDR1 is MDHEN, CDR2 SYDVKM, per germline. There are 13 residues in the CDR3. Trimming pared 7 bases from V and 1 base from J, leaving 9 bases between. The CDR3, as DNA: TGTGCCAGCAAAGACGTGGGCACAGATACGCAGTATTTT. Its protein product is CASKDVGTDTQYF.

This CDR3 is CASSQEYNLGGEQYF. The CDR3 nucleotides read TGTGCCAGCAGCCAAGAATACAATTTAGGGGGCGAGCAGTACTTC. This rearrangement joins TRBV14 to TRBJ2-7, with D tentatively TRBD1 (6 bases). V lost 0 bases and J 6 bases, leaving 15 bases between the germline ends. Germline V gene lookup returns CDR1 SGHDN and CDR2 FVKESK. The CDR3 loop spans 15 amino acids.

This clone came up a few times. This chain uses TRBV29-1 with TRBJ1-1; D call uncertain. V was clipped by 5 bases and J by 0 bases, with 7 bases between them. Germline loops: CDR1 SQVTM, CDR2 ANQGSEA. The CDR3 length is 12 residues. Here the CDR3 reads CSVRRVNTEAFF. The CDR3 DNA follows: TGCAGCGTTAGGAGGGTGAACACTGAAGCTTTCTTT.

With regard to this clone: A much larger clone is a single base away; this may be a read error. The CDR3 loop is CASSLVRGGVDEQFF. CDR3 sequence (DNA): TGTGCCAGCAGCTTAGTCAGGGGGGGGGTTGATGAGCAGTTCTTC. V and J are TRBV7-9 and TRBJ2-1; D might be TRBD1 or TRBD2, each matching 7 bases. The CDR3 contains 15 residues. V shed 1 base and J shed 8 bases, with 15 bases lying between them. Germline V gene sequence: CDR1 SEHNR, CDR2 FQNEAQ (reference sequence).

The chain carries TRBV11-2 and TRBJ2-1; D remains ambiguous. In germline, CDR1 is SGHAT, CDR2 FQNNGV. The CDR3 covers 18 residues. Trimming removed 5 bases from V and 0 bases from J, with 20 bases in between. CDR3 sequence: CASSAPLGSRRSYNEQFF. The CDR3 DNA reads as TGTGCCAGCAGCGCCCCGCTGGGTTCGCGGCGCTCCTACAATGAGCAGTTCTTC.

The V and J genes are TRBV9 and TRBJ2-1; TRBD1 agrees at 7 bases. CDR3 size: 16 residues. V gave up 4 bases and J gave up 8 bases; unmatched junction bases: 15. Germline V gene data show CDR1 as SGDLS and CDR2 as YYNGEE. CDR3 sequence: CASSPLRGRDYDEQFF. DNA for the CDR3: TGTGCCAGCAGCCCTCTCAGGGGGAGAGATTACGATGAGCAGTTCTTC.

The rearrangement joins TRBV5-4 to TRBJ2-2, with 12 nucleotides matching TRBD1. The CDR3 runs to 16 residues. V dropped 4 bases and J dropped 7; count of bases not matched to a gene: 8. From germline, CDR1 is SGHNT and CDR2 YYREEE (reference sequence). As DNA, the CDR3 is TGTGCCAGCAGCCACAGGGACAGGGGGCTGTTCGGGGAGCTGTTTTTT. Its translation: CASSHRDRGLFGELFF.

In regard to this clone: This specimen includes other DNA sequences encoding the same CDR3. V is TRBV2 and J is TRBJ2-1, with no clear D. V gave up 6 bases and J gave up 0 bases, with 6 bases separating them. This CDR3 contains 13 residues. Per the germline V gene, CDR1 is SNHLY and CDR2 is FYNNEI. CDR3 protein: CASRGSSYNEQFF. The CDR3 coding sequence is TGTGCCAGCAGGGGCAGCTCCTACAATGAGCAGTTCTTC.

This clone turned up a few times. The identical CDR3 is also encoded by other nucleotide sequences in the sample. The chain combines TRBV27 with TRBJ1-2; no firm D call. Germline V lookup: CDR1 MNHEY, CDR2 SMNVEV (reference sequence). The germline V and J ends were trimmed by 0 bases and 2 bases, with 4 bases remaining between them. The CDR3 has 13 residues. CDR3 nucleotide sequence: TGTGCCAGCAGTTTATCGCCAAACTATGGCTACACCTTC. Translated, it gives CASSLSPNYGYTF.

This chain joins TRBV18 and TRBJ2-4, with 10 bases matching TRBD2. The CDR3 runs 15 residues. CDR1 KGHSH and CDR2 LQKENI come from the germline V gene. V dropped 0 bases and J dropped 8; count of bases not matched to a gene: 4. CDR3 in DNA: TGTGCCAGCTCACCACCACTAGCGGGACGTGACATTCAGTACTTC. This encodes CASSPPLAGRDIQYF.

V is TRBV7-9 and J is TRBJ2-1; a possible D gene is TRBD2 (6 bases). Trimming stripped 5 bases from V and 6 bases from J, with 26 bases between. This CDR3 is built from 18 residues. Per the germline V gene, CDR1 is SEHNR and CDR2 is FQNEAQ (reference sequence). The CDR3 DNA follows: TGTGCCAGCAGCCTTTTCCAATCTCTAGCGCCGCCTCGCAATGAGCAGTTCTTC. It encodes CASSLFQSLAPPRNEQFF.

The table lists this clone with a few counts. The chain recombines TRBV25-1 with TRBJ2-6; D is unclear. V dropped 2 bases and J dropped 1 base, with 6 bases sitting between them. Germline CDR1 is MGHDK and CDR2 is SYGVNS. This CDR3 is built from 15 residues. CDR3 region: CASSEPQSGANVLTF. The CDR3 bases are TGTGCCAGCAGTGAACCCCAATCTGGGGCCAACGTCCTGACTTTC.

This sequence joins TRBV6-5 and TRBJ1-2; the match to TRBD1 covers 9 bases. Germline V gene data show CDR1 as MNHEY and CDR2 as SVGAGI. The CDR3 extends over 14 amino acids. The J segment lost 6 bases and the V segment lost 2 bases, leaving 4 bases of the junction unmatched. In DNA, the CDR3 is TGTGCCAGCAGTTACACAGGGGGCGCGGATGGCTACACCTTC. Translating gives CASSYTGGADGYTF.

This clone was seen just once. The chain combines TRBV28 with TRBJ2-1; D is perhaps TRBD1 (6 bases). There are 15 residues in the CDR3. Trimming pared 3 bases from V and 8 bases from J, leaving 17 bases between. The V gene's germline CDR1 is MDHEN and CDR2 SYDVKM. This CDR3 is CASSFPSDRYDEQFF. CDR3 bases: TGTGCCAGCAGTTTCCCCTCCGACAGGTACGATGAGCAGTTCTTC.

This chain connects TRBV29-1 to TRBJ2-1, with 9 positions matching TRBD2. Germline assignment: CDR1 SQVTM and CDR2 ANQGSEA. The CDR3 runs 16 residues. V lost 3 bases to trimming and J lost 9 bases; unmatched junction nucleotides: 15. CDR3 nucleotides: TGCAGCGTTGAGGCGGATAGCGGGAGCATAAAGGGTGAGCAGTTCTTC. Translating it yields CSVEADSGSIKGEQFF.

The chain employs TRBV7-8 and TRBJ2-2; D unresolved. V was shortened by 2 bases and J by 2 bases, with 9 bases between the two germline ends. CDR1 SGHVS and CDR2 FQNEAQ come from the germline V gene. This CDR3 has 15 amino acids. The CDR3 loop reads CASSLTGENTGELFF. Here the CDR3 DNA reads TGTGCCAGCAGCTTAACGGGCGAAAACACCGGGGAGCTGTTTTTT.

V usage is TRBV25-1 and J usage is TRBJ2-3; D gene unclear. CDR1 MGHDK and CDR2 SYGVNS come from the germline V gene. Trimming removed 0 bases from V and 2 bases from J, with 6 bases in between. This CDR3 region has 14 residues. CDR3 protein: CASSEYLATDTQYF. The CDR3 DNA reads TGTGCCAGCAGTGAATATCTGGCCACAGATACGCAGTATTTT.

A single count supports this clone. The chain has TRBV7-9 and TRBJ2-1; D ambiguous. This CDR3 spans 16 amino acids. Germline V gene lookup returns CDR1 SEHNR and CDR2 FQNEAQ (reference sequence). Trimming removed 1 base at V and 0 bases at J, with 10 bases between. The CDR3, as DNA: TGTGCCAGCAGCTTAGTCGTCGCCATCTCCTACAATGAGCAGTTCTTC. Its translation is CASSLVVAISYNEQFF.

The CDR3 nucleotides read TGCGCCAGCAGCCAAGTGGTCGGGGTGTTTGATGAGCAGTTCTTC. It is translated as CASSQVVGVFDEQFF. The chain combines TRBV4-1 with TRBJ2-1; a possible D gene is TRBD2 (5 bases). Germline-derived CDR1 and CDR2 are MGHRA and YSYEKL. V dropped 1 base and J dropped 8 bases, with 15 bases sitting between them. This CDR3 is built from 15 residues.

The chain joins TRBV10-3 to TRBJ2-7; TRBD1 is a possible D gene (5 bases). CDR3 length: 14 residues. The germline V and J ends were trimmed by 7 bases and 0 bases, with 13 bases remaining between them. Looked up from germline, CDR1 is ENHRY and CDR2 is SYGVKD. The CDR3 region is CAITGSRDSYEQYF. The CDR3, as DNA: TGTGCCATCACCGGGTCCAGGGACTCCTACGAGCAGTACTTC.